The 2 T cell receptor beta chains below were found in one sample sequenced in a study of T cell changes during pregnancy in multiple sclerosis. Data came from immunoSEQ multiplex PCR; TCRdb stores just in-frame clones and leaves some out. Here the sample spans some 97,000 clones, roughly nine tenths being singletons. This sample comprised peripheral blood, obtained in the second trimester of pregnancy. The receptors derive from a female donor with multiple sclerosis, enrolled in a pregnancy study.

The CDR3 nucleotides are TGTGCCAGCAGCCCTCCAGGACAGCCTCTCCACGAGCAGTACTTC. Residues: CASSPPGQPLHEQYF. V gene TRBV28 combines with J gene TRBJ2-7; D might be TRBD1 (6 bases). CDR3 length: 15 residues. V lost 6 bases and J 5 bases, leaving 20 bases between the germline ends. The germline gives CDR1 MDHEN, CDR2 SYDVKM.

The rearrangement joins TRBV18 to TRBJ2-7, with D perhaps matching TRBD2 (5 bases). V lost 5 bases and J lost 3, with 20 bases in between. This CDR3 is 16 amino acids long. CDR1 and CDR2 (germline): KGHSH, LQKENI. CDR3 in amino acids: CASSATPGSRIYEQYF. DNA for the CDR3: TGTGCCAGCTCAGCGACTCCGGGGTCCAGGATCTACGAGCAGTACTTC. The variable domain in full, with the rest retrieved from reference TRBV18 and TRBJ2-7, is NAGVMQNPRHLVRRRGQEARLRCSPMKGHSHVYWYRQLPEEGLKFMVYLQKENIIDESGMPKERFSAEFPKEGPSILRIQQVVRGDSAAYFCASSATPGSRIYEQYFGPGTRLTVT.